This T cell receptor beta chain was recorded in a study of a mutant IDH1 vaccine in newly diagnosed glioma. Method: immunoSEQ multiplex PCR; TCRdb's copy keeps in-frame clones and lacks some. The sample yields 60,000 to 75,000 clones, approximately 86% seen once. Time point of the sample: week 35, safety follow-up. Doses consisted of 300 ug of mutant IDH1 20-mer peptide each, paired with topical imiquimod. Patients were given eight vaccinations, scheduled in weeks 1, 3, 5, 7, 11, 15, 19 and 23. The CDR3 consists of 16 residues. The V and J ends lost 4 bases and 0 bases, in that order; junction bases with no gene match: 3. Germline V gives CDR1 SGHRS, CDR2 YFSETQ. Worth noting for this clone: Its antigen is currently unknown.

Whole-study results and caveats: Approximately 95% of patients showed vaccine-induced immune responses across multiple MHC alleles. Top peripheral T cell clonotype shifts appeared unrelated to pseudoprogression.

Sequenced material: PBMCs, taken from a glioma patient whose treatment included an IDH1 peptide vaccine. The sequence derives from a man aged 25 to 40 with glioma. This chain connects TRBV5-1 to TRBJ2-3; TRBD2 matches 12 bases. This CDR3 reads CASSLGTSGSTDTQYF. The CDR3 nucleotides read TGCGCCAGCAGCCTCGGGACTAGCGGGAGCACAGATACGCAGTATTTT. Full variable domain (rest looked up from reference TRBV5-1 and TRBJ2-3): KAGVTQTPRYLIKTRGQQVTLSCSPISGHRSVSWYQQTPGQGLQFLFEYFSETQRNKGNFPGRFSGRQFSNSRSEMNVSTLELGDSALYLCASSLGTSGSTDTQYFGPGTRLTVL.